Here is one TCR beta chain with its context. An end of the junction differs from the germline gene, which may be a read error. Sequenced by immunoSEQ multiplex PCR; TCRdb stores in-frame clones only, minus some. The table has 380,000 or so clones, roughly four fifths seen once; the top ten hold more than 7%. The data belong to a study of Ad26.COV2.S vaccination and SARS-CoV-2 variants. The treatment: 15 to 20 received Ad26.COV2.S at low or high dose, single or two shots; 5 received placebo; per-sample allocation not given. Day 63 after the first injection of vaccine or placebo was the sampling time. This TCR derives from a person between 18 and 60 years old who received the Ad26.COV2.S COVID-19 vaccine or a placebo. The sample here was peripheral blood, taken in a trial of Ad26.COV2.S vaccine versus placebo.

The CDR3 sequence: CASRLGGGGSSYF. In nucleotides, the CDR3 is TGTGCCAGCAGATTAGGTGGCGGGGGGTCGTCATACTTC. V is TRBV11-2 and J is TRBJ2-4; the match to TRBD2 covers 8 bases. There are 13 residues in the CDR3. CDR1 is SGHAT, CDR2 FQNNGV, per germline.